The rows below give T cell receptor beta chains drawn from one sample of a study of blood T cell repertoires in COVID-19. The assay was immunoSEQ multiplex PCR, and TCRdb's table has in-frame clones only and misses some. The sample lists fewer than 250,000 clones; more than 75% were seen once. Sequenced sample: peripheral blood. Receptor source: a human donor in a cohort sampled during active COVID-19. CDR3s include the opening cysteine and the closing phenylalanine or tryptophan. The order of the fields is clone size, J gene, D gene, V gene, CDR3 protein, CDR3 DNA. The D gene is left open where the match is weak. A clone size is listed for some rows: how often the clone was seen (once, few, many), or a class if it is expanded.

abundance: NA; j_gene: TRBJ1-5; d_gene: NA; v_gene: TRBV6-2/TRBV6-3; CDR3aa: CASSYRGSQPQHF; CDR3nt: TGTGCCAGCAGTTACAGGGGGAGCCAGCCCCAGCATTTT
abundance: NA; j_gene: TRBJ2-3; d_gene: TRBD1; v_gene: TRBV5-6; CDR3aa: CASSSPGTGGMFYNTQYF; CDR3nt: TGTGCCAGCAGCTCCCCCGGGACAGGGGGCATGTTTTATAATACGCAGTATTTT
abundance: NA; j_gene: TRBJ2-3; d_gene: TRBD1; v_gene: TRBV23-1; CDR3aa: CASSQSVTGDGLDTQYF; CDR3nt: TGCGCCAGCAGTCAATCAGTGACAGGGGATGGGTTAGATACGCAGTATTTT
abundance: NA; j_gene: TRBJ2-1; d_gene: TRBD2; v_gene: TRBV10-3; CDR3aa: CAGRPSGRADEQFF; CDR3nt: TGTGCCGGGCGGCCTAGCGGGAGGGCGGATGAGCAGTTCTTC
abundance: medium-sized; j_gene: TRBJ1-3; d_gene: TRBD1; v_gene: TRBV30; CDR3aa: CAWSWDSSGNTIYF; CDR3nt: TGTGCCTGGAGCTGGGACAGCTCTGGAAACACCATATATTTT
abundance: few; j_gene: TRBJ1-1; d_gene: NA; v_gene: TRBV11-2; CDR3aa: CASSWGNRVTEAFF; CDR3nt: TGTGCCAGCAGCTGGGGCAACAGGGTCACTGAAGCTTTCTTT
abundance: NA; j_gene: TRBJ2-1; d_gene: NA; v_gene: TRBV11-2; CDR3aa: CASSSYLASKEQFF; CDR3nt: TGTGCCAGCAGCTCATACCTAGCTTCTAAGGAGCAGTTCTTC
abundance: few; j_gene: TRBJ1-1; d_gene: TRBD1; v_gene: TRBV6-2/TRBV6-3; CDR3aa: CASSYSGDSTEAFF; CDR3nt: TGTGCCAGCAGTTACTCGGGGGACAGCACTGAAGCTTTCTTT
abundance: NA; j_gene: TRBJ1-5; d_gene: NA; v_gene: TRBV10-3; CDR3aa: CAISESNTGNQPQHF; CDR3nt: TGTGCCATCAGTGAGTCTAATACTGGCAATCAGCCCCAGCATTTT
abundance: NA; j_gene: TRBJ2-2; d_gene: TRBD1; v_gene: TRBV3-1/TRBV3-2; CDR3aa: CASSARDSGTGELFF; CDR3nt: TGTGCCAGCAGCGCCCGGGACAGCGGCACCGGGGAGCTGTTTTTT
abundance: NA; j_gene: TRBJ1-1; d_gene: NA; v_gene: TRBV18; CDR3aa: CASSLTMNTEAFF; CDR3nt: TGTGCCAGCTCCCTTACAATGAACACTGAAGCTTTCTTT
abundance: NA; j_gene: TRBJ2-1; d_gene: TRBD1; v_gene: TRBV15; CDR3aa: CATSRDGQGSNEQFF; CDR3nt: TGTGCCACCAGCAGGGACGGACAGGGGAGTAATGAGCAGTTCTTC
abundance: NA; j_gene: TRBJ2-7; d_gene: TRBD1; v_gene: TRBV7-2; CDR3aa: CASKNRGPYEQYF; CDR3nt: TGTGCCAGCAAGAACAGGGGTCCCTACGAGCAGTACTTC
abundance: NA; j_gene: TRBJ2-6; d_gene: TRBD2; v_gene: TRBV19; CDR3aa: CASSTVAGTSGANVLTF; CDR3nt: TGTGCCAGTAGTACTGTAGCGGGAACCTCTGGGGCCAACGTCCTGACTTTC
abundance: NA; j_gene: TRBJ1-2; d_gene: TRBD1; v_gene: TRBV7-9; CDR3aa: CASSLGSRGLTGYTF; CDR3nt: TGTGCCAGCAGCTTAGGATCGAGGGGGCTTACTGGCTACACCTTC
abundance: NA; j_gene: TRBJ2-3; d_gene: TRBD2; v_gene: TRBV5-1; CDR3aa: CASSLAPGGLTDTQYF; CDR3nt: TGCGCCAGCAGCTTGGCCCCGGGGGGACTCACAGATACGCAGTATTTT
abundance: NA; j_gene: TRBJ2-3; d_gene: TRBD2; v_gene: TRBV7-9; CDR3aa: CASSLRLAGVGGTDTQYF; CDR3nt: TGTGCCAGCAGCCTGCGGCTAGCGGGAGTTGGAGGCACAGATACGCAGTATTTT
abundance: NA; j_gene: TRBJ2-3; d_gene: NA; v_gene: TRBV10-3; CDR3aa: CAITRDSTDTQYF; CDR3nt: TGTGCCATCACCAGGGACTCCACAGATACGCAGTATTTT
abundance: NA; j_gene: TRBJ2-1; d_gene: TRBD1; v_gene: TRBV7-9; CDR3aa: CASSLVGTGDNEQFF; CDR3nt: TGTGCCAGCAGCTTAGTAGGGACAGGGGACAATGAGCAGTTCTTC
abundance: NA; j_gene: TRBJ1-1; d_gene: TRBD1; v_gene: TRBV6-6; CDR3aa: CASRNPDRGLLTEAFF; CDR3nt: TGTGCCAGCAGGAATCCGGACAGGGGGCTATTAACTGAAGCTTTCTTT
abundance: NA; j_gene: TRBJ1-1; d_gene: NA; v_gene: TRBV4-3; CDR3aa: CASSQDQGLRDTEAFF; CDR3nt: TGCGCCAGCAGCCAAGATCAGGGATTAAGGGACACTGAAGCTTTCTTT
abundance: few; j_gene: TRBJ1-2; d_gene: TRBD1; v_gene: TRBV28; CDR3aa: CASSFGTGRDYGYTF; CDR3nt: TGTGCCAGCAGTTTCGGGACAGGGAGGGACTATGGCTACACCTTC
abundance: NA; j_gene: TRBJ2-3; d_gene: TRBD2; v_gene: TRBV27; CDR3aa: CASSSGTSGGGTQYF; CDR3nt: TGTGCCAGCAGTTCCGGGACTAGCGGGGGTGGTACGCAGTATTTT
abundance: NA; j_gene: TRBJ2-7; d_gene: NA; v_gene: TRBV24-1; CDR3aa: CATSVGVSSYEQYF; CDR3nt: TGTGCCACCAGTGTCGGGGTATCCTCCTACGAGCAGTACTTC
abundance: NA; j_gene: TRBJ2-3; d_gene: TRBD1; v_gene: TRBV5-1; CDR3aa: CASSSGQGGGDTQYF; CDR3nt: TGCGCCAGCAGCTCCGGACAGGGTGGAGGAGATACGCAGTATTTT
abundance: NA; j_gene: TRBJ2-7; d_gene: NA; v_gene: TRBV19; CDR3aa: CASSMPRTVLSYEQYF; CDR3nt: TGTGCCAGTAGTATGCCCCGGACAGTACTCTCCTACGAGCAGTACTTC
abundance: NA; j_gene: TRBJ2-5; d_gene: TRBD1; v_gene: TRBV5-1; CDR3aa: CASSIPGQGAETQYF; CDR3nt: TGCGCCAGCAGCATACCGGGACAGGGGGCGGAGACCCAGTACTTC
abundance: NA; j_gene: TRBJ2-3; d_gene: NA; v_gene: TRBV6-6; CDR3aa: CASILHSSDTQYF; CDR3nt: TGTGCCAGCATTCTCCACAGTTCAGATACGCAGTATTTT
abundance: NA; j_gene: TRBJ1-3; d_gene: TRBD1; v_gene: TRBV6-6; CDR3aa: CASSQQGGLNRNTIYF; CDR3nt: TGTGCCAGCAGCCAACAGGGGGGGCTTAATCGGAACACCATATATTTT
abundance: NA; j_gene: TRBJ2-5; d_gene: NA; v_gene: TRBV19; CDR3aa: CASSRKHRDTVGETQYF; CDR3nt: TGTGCCAGTAGCCGTAAACACCGGGACACGGTGGGTGAGACCCAGTACTTC
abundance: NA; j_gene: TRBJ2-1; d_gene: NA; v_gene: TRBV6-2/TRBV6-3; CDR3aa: CASSTGRNVYNEQFF; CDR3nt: TGTGCCAGCAGTACCGGGAGAAACGTCTACAATGAGCAGTTCTTC
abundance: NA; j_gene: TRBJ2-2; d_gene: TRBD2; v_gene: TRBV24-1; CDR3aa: CATQGTSGEMNTGELFF; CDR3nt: TGTGCCACCCAAGGGACTAGCGGGGAGATGAACACCGGGGAGCTGTTTTTT
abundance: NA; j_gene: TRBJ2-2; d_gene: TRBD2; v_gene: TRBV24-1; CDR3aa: CATSDFWREGSTGELFF; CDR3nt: TGTGCCACCAGTGATTTTTGGCGGGAGGGTAGCACCGGGGAGCTGTTTTTT
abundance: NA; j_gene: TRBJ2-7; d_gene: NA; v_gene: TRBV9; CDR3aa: CASSVSPGSYEQYF; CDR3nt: TGTGCCAGCAGCGTCTCACCCGGGTCCTACGAGCAGTACTTC
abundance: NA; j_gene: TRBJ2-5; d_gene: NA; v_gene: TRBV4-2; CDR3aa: CASSQVQEPQETQYF; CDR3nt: TGTGCCAGCAGCCAAGTGCAGGAACCGCAAGAGACCCAGTACTTC
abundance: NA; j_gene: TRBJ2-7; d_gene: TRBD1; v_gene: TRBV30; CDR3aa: CAWIRDRGKGQYF; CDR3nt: TGTGCCTGGATTCGAGACAGGGGGAAGGGGCAGTACTTC
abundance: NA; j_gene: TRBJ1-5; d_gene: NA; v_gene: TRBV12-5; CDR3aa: CASGLVLPQGPFLPQHF; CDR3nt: TGTGCTAGTGGTTTGGTACTTCCCCAGGGGCCTTTTCTGCCCCAGCATTTT
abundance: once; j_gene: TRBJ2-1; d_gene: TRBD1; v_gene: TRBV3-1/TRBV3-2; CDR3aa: CASSQWTGSSYNEQFF; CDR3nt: TGTGCCAGCAGCCAATGGACAGGAAGCTCCTACAATGAGCAGTTCTTC
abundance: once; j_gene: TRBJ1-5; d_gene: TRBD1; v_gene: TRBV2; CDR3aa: CASGGQGNQPQHF; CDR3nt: TGTGCCAGCGGCGGACAGGGGAATCAGCCCCAGCATTTT
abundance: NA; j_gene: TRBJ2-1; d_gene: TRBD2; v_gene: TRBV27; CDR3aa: CASSLFPKTGTTNHNEQFF; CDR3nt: TGTGCCAGCAGTTTATTCCCCAAAACCGGGACTACGAATCACAATGAGCAGTTCTTC
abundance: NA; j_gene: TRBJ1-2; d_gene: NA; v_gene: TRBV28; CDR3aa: CASSFLQGNYGYTF; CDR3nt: TGTGCCAGCAGTTTTCTTCAGGGGAACTATGGCTACACCTTC